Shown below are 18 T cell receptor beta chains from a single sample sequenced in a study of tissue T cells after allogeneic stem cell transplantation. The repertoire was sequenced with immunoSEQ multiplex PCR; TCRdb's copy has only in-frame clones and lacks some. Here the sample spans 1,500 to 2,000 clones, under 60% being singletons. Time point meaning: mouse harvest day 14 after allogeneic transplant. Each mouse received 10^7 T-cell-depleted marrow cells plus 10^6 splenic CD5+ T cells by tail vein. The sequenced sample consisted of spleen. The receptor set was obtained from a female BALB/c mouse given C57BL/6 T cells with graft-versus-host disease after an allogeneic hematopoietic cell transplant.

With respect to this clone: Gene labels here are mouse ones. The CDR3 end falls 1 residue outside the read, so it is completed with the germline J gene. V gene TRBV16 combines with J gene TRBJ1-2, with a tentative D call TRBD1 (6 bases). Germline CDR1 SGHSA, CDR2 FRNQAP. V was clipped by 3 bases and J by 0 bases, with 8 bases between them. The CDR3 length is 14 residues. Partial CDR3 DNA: TGTGCAAGCAGCTTGGACAGTGCAAACTCCGACTACACC. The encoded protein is CASSLDSANSDYT. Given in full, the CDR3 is CASSLDSANSDYTF.

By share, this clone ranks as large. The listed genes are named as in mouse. The CDR3 spells CASKDWGYEQYF. CDR3 DNA, as far as it was read: TGTGCCAGCAAGGACTGGGGGTATGAACAGTAC. The rearrangement joins TRBV4 to TRBJ2-7; TRBD2 aligns across 10 bases. The CDR3 end falls 1 residue outside the read, so it is completed with the germline J gene. Unmatched junction bases numbered 1, after V lost 7 bases and J lost 4 bases. The CDR3 sequence is 12 residues long. CDR1 and CDR2 from the germline V gene are LGHDT and YNNKQL (reference sequence).

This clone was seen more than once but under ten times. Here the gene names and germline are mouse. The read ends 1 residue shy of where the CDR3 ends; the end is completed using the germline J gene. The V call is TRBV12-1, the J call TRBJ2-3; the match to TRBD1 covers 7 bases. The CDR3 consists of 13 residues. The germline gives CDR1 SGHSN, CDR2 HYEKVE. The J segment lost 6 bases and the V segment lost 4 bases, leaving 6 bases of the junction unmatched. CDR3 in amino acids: CASSLRDSETLYF. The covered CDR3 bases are TGTGCCAGCTCCCTCCGGGACAGTGAAACGCTGTAT.

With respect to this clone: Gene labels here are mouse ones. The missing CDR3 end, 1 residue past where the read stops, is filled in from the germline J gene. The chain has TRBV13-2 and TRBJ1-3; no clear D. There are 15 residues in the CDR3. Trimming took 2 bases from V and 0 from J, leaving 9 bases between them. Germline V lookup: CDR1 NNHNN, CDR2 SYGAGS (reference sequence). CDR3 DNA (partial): TGTGCCAGCGGTGAGAGACAAAATTCTGGAAATACGCTCTAT. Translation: CASGERQNSGNTLY. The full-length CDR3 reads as CASGERQNSGNTLYF.

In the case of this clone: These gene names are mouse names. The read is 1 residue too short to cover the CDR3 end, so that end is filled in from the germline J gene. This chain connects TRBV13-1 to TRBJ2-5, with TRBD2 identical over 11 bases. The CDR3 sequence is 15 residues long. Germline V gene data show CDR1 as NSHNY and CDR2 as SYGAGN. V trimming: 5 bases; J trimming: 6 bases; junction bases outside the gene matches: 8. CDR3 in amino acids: CASRTGGARYDTQYF. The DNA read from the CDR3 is TGTGCCAGCAGAACTGGGGGGGCGCGTTATGACACCCAGTAC.

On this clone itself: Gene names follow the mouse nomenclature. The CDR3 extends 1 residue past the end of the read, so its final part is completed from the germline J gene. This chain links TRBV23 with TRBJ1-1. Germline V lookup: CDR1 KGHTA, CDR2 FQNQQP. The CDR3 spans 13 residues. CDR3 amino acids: CSSSRSANTEVFF. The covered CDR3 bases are TGCTCCAGCAGTCGGAGTGCAAACACAGAAGTCTTC. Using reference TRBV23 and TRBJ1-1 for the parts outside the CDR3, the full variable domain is DAAVTQKPRYLIKMKGQEAEMKCIPEKGHTAVFWYQQKQSKELKFLIYFQNQQPLDQIDMVKERFSAVCPSSSLCSLGIRTCEAEDSALYLCSSSRSANTEVFFGKGTRLTVV.

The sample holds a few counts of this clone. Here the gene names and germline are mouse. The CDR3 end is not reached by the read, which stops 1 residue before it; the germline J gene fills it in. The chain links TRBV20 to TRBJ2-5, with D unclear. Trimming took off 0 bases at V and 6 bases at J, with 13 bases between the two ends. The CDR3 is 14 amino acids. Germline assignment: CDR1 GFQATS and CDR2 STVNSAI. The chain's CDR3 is CGARDGGRRDTQYF. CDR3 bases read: TGTGGTGCTAGGGATGGAGGGAGACGGGACACCCAGTAC.

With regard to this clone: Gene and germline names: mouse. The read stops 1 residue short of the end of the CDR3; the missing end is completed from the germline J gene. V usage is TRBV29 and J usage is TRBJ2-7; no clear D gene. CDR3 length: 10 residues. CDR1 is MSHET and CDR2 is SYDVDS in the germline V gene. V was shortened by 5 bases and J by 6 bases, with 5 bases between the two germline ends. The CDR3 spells CASSEVEQYF. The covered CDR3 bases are TGTGCTAGCAGTGAGGTTGAACAGTAC.

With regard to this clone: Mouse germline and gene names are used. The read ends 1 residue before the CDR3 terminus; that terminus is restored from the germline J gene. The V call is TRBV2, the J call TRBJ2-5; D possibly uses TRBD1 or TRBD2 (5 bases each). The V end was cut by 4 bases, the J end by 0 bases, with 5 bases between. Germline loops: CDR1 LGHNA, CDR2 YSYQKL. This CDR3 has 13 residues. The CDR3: CASSRDNQDTQYF. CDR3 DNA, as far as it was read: TGTGCCAGCAGCCGGGACAACCAAGACACCCAGTAC. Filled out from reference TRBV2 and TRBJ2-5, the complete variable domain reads DPKIIQKPKYLVAVTGSEKILICEQYLGHNAMYWYRQSAKKPLEFMFSYSYQKLMDNQTASSRFQPQSSKKNHLDLQITALKPDDSATYFCASSRDNQDTQYFGPGTRLLVL.

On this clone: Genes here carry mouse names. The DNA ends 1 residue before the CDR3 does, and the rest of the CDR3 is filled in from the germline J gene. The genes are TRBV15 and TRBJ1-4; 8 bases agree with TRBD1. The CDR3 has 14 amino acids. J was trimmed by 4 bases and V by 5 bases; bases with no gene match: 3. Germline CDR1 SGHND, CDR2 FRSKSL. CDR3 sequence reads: CASSPGGGNERLFF. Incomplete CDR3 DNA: TGTGCCAGCAGTCCAGGGGGCGGCAACGAAAGATTATTT.

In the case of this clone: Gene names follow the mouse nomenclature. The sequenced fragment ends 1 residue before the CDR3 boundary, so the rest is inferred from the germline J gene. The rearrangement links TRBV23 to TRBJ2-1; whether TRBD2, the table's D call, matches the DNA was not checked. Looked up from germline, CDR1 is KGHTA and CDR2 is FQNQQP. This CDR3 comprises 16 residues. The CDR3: CSSSQSWGGAYAEQFF. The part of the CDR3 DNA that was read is TGCTCCAGCAGTCAATCCTGGGGGGGCGCTTATGCTGAGCAGTTC.

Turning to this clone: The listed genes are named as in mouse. CDR3 sequence: CTCSAGLGGYEQYF. The DNA read from the CDR3 is TGCACCTGCAGTGCCGGACTGGGGGGGTATGAACAGTAC. The J gene is TRBJ2-7, the V gene TRBV1, with 12 bases fitting TRBD2. The CDR3 end is not reached by the read, which stops 1 residue before it; the germline J gene fills it in. This CDR3 is 14 amino acids long. CDR1 is NSQYPW and CDR2 is LRSPGD in the germline V gene (reference sequence). The V and J ends lost 3 bases and 4 bases, in that order; junction bases with no gene match: 1.

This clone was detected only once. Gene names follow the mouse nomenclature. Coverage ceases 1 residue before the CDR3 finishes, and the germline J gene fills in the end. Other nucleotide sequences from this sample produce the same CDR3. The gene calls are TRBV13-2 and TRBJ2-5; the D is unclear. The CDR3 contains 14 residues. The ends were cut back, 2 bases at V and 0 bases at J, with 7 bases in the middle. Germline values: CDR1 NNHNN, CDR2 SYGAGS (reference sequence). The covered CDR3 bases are TGTGCCAGCGGTGAACGGGGTAACCAAGACACCCAGTAC. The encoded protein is CASGERGNQDTQY. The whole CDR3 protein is CASGERGNQDTQYF.

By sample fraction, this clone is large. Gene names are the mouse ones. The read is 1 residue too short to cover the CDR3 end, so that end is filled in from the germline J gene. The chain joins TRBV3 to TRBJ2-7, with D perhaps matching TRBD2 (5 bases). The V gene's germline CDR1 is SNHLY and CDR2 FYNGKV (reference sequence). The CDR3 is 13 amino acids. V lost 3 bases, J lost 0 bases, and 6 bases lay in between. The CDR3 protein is CASSFWVSYEQYF. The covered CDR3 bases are TGTGCCAGCAGCTTCTGGGTCTCCTATGAACAGTAC.

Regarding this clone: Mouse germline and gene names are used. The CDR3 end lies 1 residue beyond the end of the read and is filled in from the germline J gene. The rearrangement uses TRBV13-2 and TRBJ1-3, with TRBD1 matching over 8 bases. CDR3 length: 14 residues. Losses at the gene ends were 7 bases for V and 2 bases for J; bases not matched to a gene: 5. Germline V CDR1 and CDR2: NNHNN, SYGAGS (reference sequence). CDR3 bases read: TGTGCCAGCAGAGAGACAGGGGCTGGAAATACGCTCTAT. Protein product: CASRETGAGNTLY. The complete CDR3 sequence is CASRETGAGNTLYF.

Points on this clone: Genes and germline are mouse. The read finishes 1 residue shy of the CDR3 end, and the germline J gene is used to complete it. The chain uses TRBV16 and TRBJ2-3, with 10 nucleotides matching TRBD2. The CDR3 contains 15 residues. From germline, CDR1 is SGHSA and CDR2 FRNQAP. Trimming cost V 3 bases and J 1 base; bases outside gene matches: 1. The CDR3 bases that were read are TGTGCAAGCAGCTTCTGGGGGGGCGGTGCAGAAACGCTGTAT. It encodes CASSFWGGGAETLY. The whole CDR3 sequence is CASSFWGGGAETLYF.

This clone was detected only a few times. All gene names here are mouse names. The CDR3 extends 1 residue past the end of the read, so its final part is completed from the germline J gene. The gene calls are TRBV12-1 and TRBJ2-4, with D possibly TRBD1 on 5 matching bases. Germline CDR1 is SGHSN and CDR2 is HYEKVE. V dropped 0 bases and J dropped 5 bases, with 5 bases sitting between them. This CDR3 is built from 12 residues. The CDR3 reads CASSLDRNTLYF. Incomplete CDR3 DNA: TGTGCCAGCTCTCTCGACAGAAACACCTTGTAC.

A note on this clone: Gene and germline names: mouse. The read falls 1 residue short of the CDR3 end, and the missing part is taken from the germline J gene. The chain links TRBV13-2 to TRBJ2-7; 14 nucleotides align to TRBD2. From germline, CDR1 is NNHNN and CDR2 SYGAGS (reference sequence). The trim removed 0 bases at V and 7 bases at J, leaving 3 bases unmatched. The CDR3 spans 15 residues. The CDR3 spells CASGDVGLGGREQYF. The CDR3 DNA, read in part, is TGTGCCAGCGGTGATGTGGGACTGGGGGGGCGCGAACAGTAC.